Below, 14 T cell receptor beta chains from the same sample are listed, as sequenced in a study of T cell responses to AZD1222 COVID-19 vaccine. Data came from immunoSEQ multiplex PCR; TCRdb stores just in-frame clones and leaves some out. The sample has about 76,000 clones, 65% to 80% seen once; the top ten hold approximately 25%. Sequencing was performed on peripheral blood, taken 28 days after the second dose of the MenACWY control vaccine. The source is an adult who received the MenACWY meningococcal vaccine as a control.

This clone occurred once. J is TRBJ2-5 and V is TRBV3-1 (or the pseudogene TRBV3-2); D unclear. Germline CDR1 reads LGHDT; CDR2 reads YNNKEL (reference sequence). This CDR3 has 15 amino acids. Trimming took 0 bases from V and 4 from J, leaving 12 bases between them. The CDR3 is CASSQEERALETQYF. CDR3 DNA: TGTGCCAGCAGCCAAGAAGAAAGGGCGCTAGAGACCCAGTACTTC.

The rearrangement uses TRBV7-9 and TRBJ1-2; a weak D match, TRBD1 (5 bases). Germline CDR1 is SEHNR and CDR2 is FQNEAQ (reference sequence). This CDR3 has 13 amino acids. Trimming cost V 5 bases and J 7 bases, with 14 bases left between them. The CDR3 loop is CASSPEGIGGYTF. The DNA of the CDR3 is TGTGCCAGCAGCCCCGAGGGGATAGGTGGCTACACCTTC.

This sequence joins TRBV6-2 or TRBV6-3 and TRBJ2-1; tentatively, D is TRBD2 (6 bases). Trimming took 4 bases from V and 10 from J, leaving 17 bases between them. Germline CDR1 MNHEY, CDR2 SVGEGT. The CDR3 covers 14 residues. The CDR3 nucleotides read TGTGCCAGCAGTTTACTAGCTACGACCCGGGAGCAGTTCTTC. It codes for CASSLLATTREQFF.

This chain joins TRBV6-5 and TRBJ1-2; a possible D gene is TRBD1 (5 bases). V was cut by 8 bases and J by 2 bases, with 18 bases left in between. Germline-derived CDR1 and CDR2 are MNHEY and SVGAGI. There are 15 residues in the CDR3. In DNA, the CDR3 is TGTGCCAGCGTGGGGGGGTCGGCTTTAAACTATGGCTACACCTTC. This sequence encodes CASVGGSALNYGYTF.

This clone was counted a single time. The V and J genes are TRBV6-5 and TRBJ2-6; unclear D gene. CDR1 MNHEY and CDR2 SVGAGI come from the germline V gene. The V gene lost 2 bases and the J gene lost 1 base, with 9 bases spanning the gap. The length of the CDR3 is 16 residues. The CDR3 coding sequence is TGTGCCAGCAGTTACGGACCGAGTTCTGGGGCCAACGTCCTGACTTTC. Protein sequence: CASSYGPSSGANVLTF.

The chain has TRBV19 and TRBJ2-1, with 10 positions matching TRBD1. The J segment lost 8 bases and the V segment lost 3 bases, leaving 7 bases of the junction unmatched. This CDR3 has 15 amino acids. Germline lookup yields CDR1 LNHDA and CDR2 SQIVND (reference sequence). CDR3 bases: TGTGCCAGTAGTATGACAGGGGGCATTATCGATGAGCAGTTCTTC. Protein: CASSMTGGIIDEQFF. The whole variable domain, remainder taken from reference TRBV19 and TRBJ2-1, is DGGITQSPKYLFRKEGQNVTLSCEQNLNHDAMYWYRQDPGQGLRLIYYSQIVNDFQKGDIAEGYSVSREKKESFPLTVTSAQKNPTAFYLCASSMTGGIIDEQFFGPGTRLTVL.

In its sample, this clone was seen a few times. This chain joins TRBV6-1 and TRBJ1-4, with TRBD1 identical over 7 bases. The J segment lost 8 bases and the V segment lost 3 bases, leaving 9 bases of the junction unmatched. This CDR3 has 15 amino acids. Germline-derived CDR1 and CDR2 are MNHNS and SASEGT. The CDR3 bases are TGTGCCAGCAGTGACTGGACAGGAAAAACGGAAAAACTGTTTTTT. Translating it yields CASSDWTGKTEKLFF.

The chain combines TRBV19 with TRBJ1-5, with D possibly matching TRBD1 (6 bases). Between the trimmed V and J ends, which lost 3 bases and 7 bases, there was a span of 16 bases. The CDR3 has 15 residues. Germline lookup yields CDR1 LNHDA and CDR2 SQIVND (reference sequence). CDR3 nucleotide sequence: TGTGCCAGTAGTATGAATGCGGGGGGCGAACAGCCCCAGCATTTT. Translation: CASSMNAGGEQPQHF. Using reference TRBV19 and TRBJ1-5 for the parts outside the CDR3, the full variable domain is DGGITQSPKYLFRKEGQNVTLSCEQNLNHDAMYWYRQDPGQGLRLIYYSQIVNDFQKGDIAEGYSVSREKKESFPLTVTSAQKNPTAFYLCASSMNAGGEQPQHFGDGTRLSIL.

J is TRBJ2-7 and V is TRBV5-6; 7 positions agree with TRBD2. Germline CDR1 and CDR2: SGHDT and YYEEEE. This CDR3 is built from 14 residues. J lost 2 bases, V lost 4 bases, and 6 bases had no gene match. CDR3 DNA: TGTGCCAGCAGCCCGGGCGGGACTACCTACGAGCAGTACTTC. Protein: CASSPGGTTYEQYF.

This chain joins TRBV30 and TRBJ2-2; 9 bases fit TRBD1. The CDR3 is 15 amino acids. Germline V gene lookup returns CDR1 GTSNPN and CDR2 SVGIG (reference sequence). Losses at the gene ends were 2 bases for V and 1 base for J; bases not matched to a gene: 2. CDR3 residues: CAWSTGQGNTGELFF. In DNA form, the CDR3 reads TGTGCCTGGAGTACGGGACAGGGGAACACCGGGGAGCTGTTTTTT.

The chain is built from TRBV11-2 and TRBJ2-1; a possible D gene is TRBD2 (6 bases). With 4 bases removed from V and 4 bases from J, the gap between germline ends came to 14 bases. The CDR3 sequence is 15 residues long. Per germline, CDR1 SGHAT and CDR2 FQNNGV. CDR3 nucleotide sequence: TGTGCCAGCAGCTCCCTGAGAGGGAGGTACAATGAGCAGTTCTTC. It is translated as CASSSLRGRYNEQFF.

This chain links TRBV19 with TRBJ2-3; 8 bases map to TRBD1. The CDR3 is 13 amino acids. The V gene's germline CDR1 is LNHDA and CDR2 SQIVND (reference sequence). V was pared by 8 bases and J by 5 bases, with 6 bases of the junction left unmatched. The CDR3 here is CASAQGVRDTQYF. The CDR3 nucleotides are TGTGCCAGTGCACAGGGGGTTAGAGATACGCAGTATTTT.

To note about this clone: Distinct nucleotide sequences in the sample also encode this CDR3. The rearrangement uses TRBV6-1 and TRBJ1-6; D unresolved. The V end was cut by 1 base, the J end by 0 bases, with 7 bases between. This CDR3 is built from 16 residues. Germline V gives CDR1 MNHNS, CDR2 SASEGT. The DNA of the CDR3 is TGTGCCAGCAGTGAAGGTGGGAGCTCCTATAATTCACCCCTCCACTTT. Protein: CASSEGGSSYNSPLHF.

The chain is built from TRBV18 and TRBJ2-3, with 11 positions matching TRBD2. Germline V gene lookup returns CDR1 KGHSH and CDR2 LQKENI. The CDR3 runs to 15 residues. V shed 5 bases, J shed 4 bases, and the junction held 5 bases outside the gene matches. DNA for the CDR3: TGTGCCAGCTCAACTAGCGGGAGCGCGGCAGATACGCAGTATTTT. Amino acid sequence: CASSTSGSAADTQYF.